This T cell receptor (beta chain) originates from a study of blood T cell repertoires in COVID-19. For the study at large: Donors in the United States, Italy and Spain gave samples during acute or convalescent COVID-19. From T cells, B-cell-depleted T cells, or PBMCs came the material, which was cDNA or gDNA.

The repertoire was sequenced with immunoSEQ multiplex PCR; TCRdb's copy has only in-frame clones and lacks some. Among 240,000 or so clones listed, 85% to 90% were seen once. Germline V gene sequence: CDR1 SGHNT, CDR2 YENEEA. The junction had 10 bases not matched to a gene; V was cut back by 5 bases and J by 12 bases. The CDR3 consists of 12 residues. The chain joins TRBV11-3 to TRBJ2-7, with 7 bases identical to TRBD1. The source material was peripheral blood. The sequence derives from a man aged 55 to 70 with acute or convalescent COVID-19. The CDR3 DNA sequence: TGTGCCAGCAGCGCTCGGGACAGAGACTTGTACTTC. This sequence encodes CASSARDRDLYF.